These T cell receptor beta chains were read from a single sample in a study of blood T cell repertoires in COVID-19. Produced via immunoSEQ multiplex PCR; TCRdb's table is partial and in-frame only. The sample shows fewer than 400,000 clones, approximately 89% of them seen only once. The sample consisted of PBMCs or T cells enriched from blood (not recorded which). The source is a woman between 25 and 40 years old who had recovered from COVID-19. Each CDR3 is given with its conserved first and last residue. A D gene is named only where the DNA matches it firmly. Size is omitted from some rows. Given values are once, few, many or a class for expanded clones.

d_gene	abundance	v_gene	j_gene	CDR3aa	CDR3nt
-	-	TRBV5-4	TRBJ2-1	CASSPETRKVNEQFF	TGTGCCAGCAGCCCTGAGACTAGGAAGGTCAATGAGCAGTTCTTC
-	-	TRBV12-3/TRBV12-4	TRBJ1-2	CASSSSPLYGYTF	TGTGCCAGCAGTTCCTCCCCTCTGTATGGCTACACCTTC
-	-	TRBV10-3	TRBJ1-2	CAISETPTSRRGLHYGYTF	TGTGCCATCAGTGAGACCCCTACCAGTCGTAGGGGATTGCACTATGGCTACACCTTC
-	once	TRBV3-1/TRBV3-2	TRBJ2-5	CASSQDSAGRETQYF	TGTGCCAGCAGCCAAGATAGTGCGGGGAGGGAGACCCAGTACTTC
-	-	TRBV6-1	TRBJ2-7	CASSDRGNSYEQYF	TGTGCCAGCAGTGATCGGGGGAACTCATACGAGCAGTACTTC
-	-	TRBV6-5	TRBJ1-5	CASGLKYQPQHF	TGTGCCTCGGGACTAAAGTATCAGCCCCAGCATTTT
TRBD2	-	TRBV5-4	TRBJ2-7	CASSNPGTRTYEQYF	TGTGCCAGCAGCAACCCCGGGACTAGAACCTACGAGCAGTACTTC
-	-	TRBV10-1	TRBJ1-3	CASSESSSGNTIYF	TGCGCCAGCAGTGAGTCCAGCTCTGGAAACACCATATATTTT
-	-	TRBV4-1	TRBJ1-1	CASSQDSEAANTEAFF	TGCGCCAGCAGCCAAGACTCGGAGGCAGCGAACACTGAAGCTTTCTTT
-	-	TRBV5-1	TRBJ1-1	CASSLVVTGAKRAFF	TGCGCCAGCAGCTTGGTGGTGACAGGAGCTAAGCGGGCTTTCTTT
TRBD1	-	TRBV18	TRBJ1-2	CASSPSAGHDRGVGGYTF	TGTGCCAGCTCACCGAGTGCCGGGCACGACAGGGGCGTCGGCGGCTACACCTTC
-	-	TRBV3-1/TRBV3-2	TRBJ2-2	CASSPRENTGELFF	TGTGCCAGCAGCCCCCGAGAGAACACCGGGGAGCTGTTTTTT
TRBD1	-	TRBV10-3	TRBJ1-1	CAISDRQGALGTEAFF	TGTGCCATCAGTGACCGACAGGGGGCGTTGGGCACTGAAGCTTTCTTT
-	-	TRBV14	TRBJ2-7	CASSLSVWGLDF	TGTGCCAGCAGCCTGAGTGTGTGGGGCTTAGACTTC
-	few	TRBV5-4	TRBJ2-3	CASSFGGSTDTQYF	TGTGCCAGCAGCTTCGGCGGTAGCACAGATACGCAGTATTTT
-	-	TRBV7-9	TRBJ2-1	CASRGSYNEQFF	TGTGCCAGCCGGGGCTCCTACAATGAGCAGTTCTTC
TRBD1	once	TRBV2	TRBJ1-2	CASRATGGAYGYTF	TGTGCCAGCAGGGCTACAGGGGGCGCATATGGCTACACCTTC
TRBD1	-	TRBV9	TRBJ1-4	CASSARGTVNEKLFF	TGTGCCAGCAGCGCTCGGGGGACAGTAAATGAAAAACTGTTTTTT
TRBD2	-	TRBV14	TRBJ2-3	CASSPFRTSGGADTQYF	TGTGCCAGCAGCCCCTTCCGGACTAGCGGGGGGGCAGATACGCAGTATTTT
-	-	TRBV27	TRBJ1-1	CASSPQPGSNTEAFF	TGTGCCAGCAGTCCCCAGCCGGGATCGAACACTGAAGCTTTCTTT
-	-	TRBV11-2	TRBJ1-4	CASSHRLATNEKLFF	TGTGCCAGCAGCCATCGATTAGCAACTAATGAAAAACTGTTTTTT
-	-	TRBV27	TRBJ1-5	CAIPFIRGINQPQHF	TGTGCCATCCCTTTTATTCGGGGGATCAATCAGCCCCAGCATTTT
-	once	TRBV7-9	TRBJ2-7	CASSLELIGQLSYEQYF	TGTGCCAGCAGCTTAGAGTTGATAGGACAGCTCTCCTACGAGCAGTACTTC
-	-	TRBV11-3	TRBJ2-1	CASSLDRRGGRNEQFF	TGTGCCAGCAGCTTAGATCGAAGGGGGGGCCGGAATGAGCAGTTCTTC
-	-	TRBV12-3/TRBV12-4	TRBJ1-2	CASSADSRYGYTF	TGTGCCAGCAGTGCGGACAGCCGCTATGGCTACACCTTC